This T cell receptor beta chain came from a study of cytomegalovirus exposure and HLA in healthy donors. 13 Jbeta primers and 60 Vbeta primers were used for the PCR. The assay was immunoSEQ multiplex PCR, and TCRdb's table has in-frame clones only and misses some. The table has over 200,000 clones, around 89% seen once. This clone appeared a few times. The TCR was taken from a woman aged 18-30 years in good health and CMV-seronegative. Sample: PBMCs.

The chain's CDR3 is CASSFIGTNEQFF. CDR3 in DNA: TGTGCCAGCAGTTTTATCGGGACTAATGAGCAGTTCTTC. This chain joins TRBV6-1 and TRBJ2-1; a weak D match, TRBD2 (6 bases). V was pared by 5 bases and J by 7 bases, with 12 bases between. Germline loops: CDR1 MNHNS, CDR2 SASEGT. CDR3 length equals 13 residues.